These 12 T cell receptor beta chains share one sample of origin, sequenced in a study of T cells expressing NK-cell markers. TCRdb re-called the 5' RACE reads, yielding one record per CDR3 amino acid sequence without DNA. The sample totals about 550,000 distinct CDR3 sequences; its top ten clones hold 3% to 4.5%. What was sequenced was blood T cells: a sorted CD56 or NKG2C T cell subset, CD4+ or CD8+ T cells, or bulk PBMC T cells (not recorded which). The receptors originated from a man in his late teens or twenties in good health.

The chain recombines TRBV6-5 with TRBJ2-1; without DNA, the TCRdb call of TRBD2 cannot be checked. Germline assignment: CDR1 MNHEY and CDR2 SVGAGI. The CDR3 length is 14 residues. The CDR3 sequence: CASSYGREINEQFF.

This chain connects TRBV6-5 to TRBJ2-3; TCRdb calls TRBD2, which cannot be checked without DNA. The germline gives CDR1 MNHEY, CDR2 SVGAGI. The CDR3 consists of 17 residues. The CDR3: CASSYSIARAVTDTQYF.

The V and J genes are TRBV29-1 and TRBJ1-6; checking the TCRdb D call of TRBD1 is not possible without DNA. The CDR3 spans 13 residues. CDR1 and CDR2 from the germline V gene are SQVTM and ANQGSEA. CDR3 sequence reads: CSVGTAANSPLHF.

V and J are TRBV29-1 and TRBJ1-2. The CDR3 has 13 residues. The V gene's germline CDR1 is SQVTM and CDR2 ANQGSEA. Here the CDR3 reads CSVISDGHYGYTF.

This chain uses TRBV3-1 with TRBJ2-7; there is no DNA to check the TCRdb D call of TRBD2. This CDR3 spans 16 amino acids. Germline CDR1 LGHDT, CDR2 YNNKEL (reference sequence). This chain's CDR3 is CASSPYRTSGYYEQYF.

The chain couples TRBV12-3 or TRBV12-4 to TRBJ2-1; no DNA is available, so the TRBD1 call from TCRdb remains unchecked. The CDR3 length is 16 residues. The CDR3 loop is CASSSSRDRARNEQFF.

CDR3 protein: CASSQTGGAPDTQYF. The V call is TRBV7-3, the J call TRBJ2-3; the TCRdb D gene call, TRBD1, has no DNA to confirm it. The germline gives CDR1 SGHTA, CDR2 FQGTGA. The CDR3 spans 15 residues.

CDR3 amino acids: CATKTTGTVAFF. V usage is TRBV6-6 and J usage is TRBJ1-1; TCRdb names TRBD1, which stays unverified in the absence of DNA. This CDR3 is built from 12 residues. Per germline, CDR1 MNHNY and CDR2 SVGAGI (reference sequence).

CDR3 residues: CASSLFTSSKPTDTQYF. The chain combines TRBV5-1 with TRBJ2-3; the TRBD2 assignment by TCRdb is unverifiable without DNA. This CDR3 spans 17 amino acids. Germline assignment: CDR1 SGHRS and CDR2 YFSETQ.

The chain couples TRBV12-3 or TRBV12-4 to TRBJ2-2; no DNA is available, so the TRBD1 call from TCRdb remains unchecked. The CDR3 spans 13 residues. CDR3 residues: CASIHGDTGELFF.

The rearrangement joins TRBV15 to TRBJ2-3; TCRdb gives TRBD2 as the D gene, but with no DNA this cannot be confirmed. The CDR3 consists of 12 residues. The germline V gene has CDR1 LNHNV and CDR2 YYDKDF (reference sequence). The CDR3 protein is CATSREGGRMYF.

This CDR3 reads CASSAPRDRPDHEQYF. The chain uses TRBV7-9 and TRBJ2-7; the D call of TRBD1 rests on TCRdb alone, since no DNA is present to check it. The CDR3 has 16 amino acids. Germline lookup yields CDR1 SEHNR and CDR2 FQNEAQ (reference sequence).